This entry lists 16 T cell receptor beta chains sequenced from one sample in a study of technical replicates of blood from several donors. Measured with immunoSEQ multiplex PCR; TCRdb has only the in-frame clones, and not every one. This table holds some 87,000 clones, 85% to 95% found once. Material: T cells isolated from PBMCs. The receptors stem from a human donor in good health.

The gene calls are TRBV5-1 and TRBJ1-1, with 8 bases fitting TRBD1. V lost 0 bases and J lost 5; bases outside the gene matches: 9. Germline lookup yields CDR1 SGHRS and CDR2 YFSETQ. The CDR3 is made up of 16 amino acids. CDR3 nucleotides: TGCGCCAGCAGCTTGGACAGGGGGATGTTGGTAACTGAAGCTTTCTTT. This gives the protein CASSLDRGMLVTEAFF.

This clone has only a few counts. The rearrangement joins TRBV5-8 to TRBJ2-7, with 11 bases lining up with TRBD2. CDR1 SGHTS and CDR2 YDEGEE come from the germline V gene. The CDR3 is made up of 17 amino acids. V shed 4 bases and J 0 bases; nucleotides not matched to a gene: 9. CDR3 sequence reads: CASSETSGSFPSYEQYF. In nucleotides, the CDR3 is TGTGCCAGCAGCGAAACTAGCGGGAGTTTCCCCTCCTACGAGCAGTACTTC.

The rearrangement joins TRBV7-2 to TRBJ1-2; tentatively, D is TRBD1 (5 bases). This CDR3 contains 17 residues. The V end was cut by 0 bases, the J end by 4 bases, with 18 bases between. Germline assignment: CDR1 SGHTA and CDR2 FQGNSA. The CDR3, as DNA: TGTGCCAGCAGCTTAGCGCCCGGGGAGGGGATGAGCTATGGCTACACCTTC. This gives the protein CASSLAPGEGMSYGYTF.

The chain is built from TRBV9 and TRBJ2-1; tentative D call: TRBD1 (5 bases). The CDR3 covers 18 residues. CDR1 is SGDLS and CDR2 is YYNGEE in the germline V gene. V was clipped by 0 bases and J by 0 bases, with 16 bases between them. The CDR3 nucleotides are TGTGCCAGCAGCGTAGATCTTGGGGCATTGAGCTCCTACAATGAGCAGTTCTTC. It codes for CASSVDLGALSSYNEQFF.

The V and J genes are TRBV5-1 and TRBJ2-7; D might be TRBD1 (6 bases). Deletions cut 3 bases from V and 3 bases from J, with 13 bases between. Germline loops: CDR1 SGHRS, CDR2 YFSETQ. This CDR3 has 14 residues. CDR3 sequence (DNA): TGCGCCAGCAGCTGGACGGGACAAAACTACGAGCAGTACTTC. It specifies CASSWTGQNYEQYF.

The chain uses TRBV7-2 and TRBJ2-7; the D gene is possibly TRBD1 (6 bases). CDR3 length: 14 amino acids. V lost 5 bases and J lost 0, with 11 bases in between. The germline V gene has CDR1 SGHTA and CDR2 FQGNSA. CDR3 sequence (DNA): TGTGCCAGCAGCAAGGGACAAAGCTCCTACGAGCAGTACTTC. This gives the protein CASSKGQSSYEQYF.

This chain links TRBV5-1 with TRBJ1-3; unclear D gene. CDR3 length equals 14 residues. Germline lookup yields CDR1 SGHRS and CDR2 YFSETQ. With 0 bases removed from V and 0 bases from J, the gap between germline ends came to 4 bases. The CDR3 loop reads CASSLDNSGNTIYF. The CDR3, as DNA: TGCGCCAGCAGCTTGGACAACTCTGGAAACACCATATATTTT.

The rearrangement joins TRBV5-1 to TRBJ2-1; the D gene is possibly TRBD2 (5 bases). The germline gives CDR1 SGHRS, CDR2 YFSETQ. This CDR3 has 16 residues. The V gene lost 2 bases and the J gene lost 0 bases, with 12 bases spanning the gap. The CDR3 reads CASSFVASSSYNEQFF. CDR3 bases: TGCGCCAGCAGCTTTGTAGCGTCCAGCTCCTACAATGAGCAGTTCTTC. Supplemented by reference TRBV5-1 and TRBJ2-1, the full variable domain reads KAGVTQTPRYLIKTRGQQVTLSCSPISGHRSVSWYQQTPGQGLQFLFEYFSETQRNKGNFPGRFSGRQFSNSRSEMNVSTLELGDSALYLCASSFVASSSYNEQFFGPGTRLTVL.

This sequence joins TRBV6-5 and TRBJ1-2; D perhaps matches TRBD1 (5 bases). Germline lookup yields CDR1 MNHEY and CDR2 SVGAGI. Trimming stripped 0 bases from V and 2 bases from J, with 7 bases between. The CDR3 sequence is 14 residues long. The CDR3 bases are TGTGCCAGCAGTTACTCGGCAGGGAACTATGGCTACACCTTC. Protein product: CASSYSAGNYGYTF.

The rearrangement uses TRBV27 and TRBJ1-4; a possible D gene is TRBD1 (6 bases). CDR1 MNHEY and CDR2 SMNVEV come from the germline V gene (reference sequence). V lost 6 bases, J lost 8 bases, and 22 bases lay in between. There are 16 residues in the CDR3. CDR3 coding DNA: TGTGCCAGCAGCCTGACAGGCCCCCCGGGGTACGAAAAACTGTTTTTT. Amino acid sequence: CASSLTGPPGYEKLFF.

In DNA form, the CDR3 reads TGTGCCAGCAGCAACCCGGGACTAGCGGGATACTCCTACGAGCAGTACTTC. This translates into CASSNPGLAGYSYEQYF. The rearrangement uses TRBV21-1 and TRBJ2-7; TRBD2, the table's D call, lacks a check against the DNA. TRBV21-1 is shown as a pseudogene. The CDR3 covers 17 residues.

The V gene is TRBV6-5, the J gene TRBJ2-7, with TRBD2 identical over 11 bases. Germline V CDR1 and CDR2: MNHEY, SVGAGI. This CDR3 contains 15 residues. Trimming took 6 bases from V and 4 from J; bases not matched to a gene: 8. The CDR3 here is CASRRTGLAVYEQYF. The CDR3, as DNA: TGTGCCAGCAGAAGAACGGGACTAGCGGTGTACGAGCAGTACTTC.

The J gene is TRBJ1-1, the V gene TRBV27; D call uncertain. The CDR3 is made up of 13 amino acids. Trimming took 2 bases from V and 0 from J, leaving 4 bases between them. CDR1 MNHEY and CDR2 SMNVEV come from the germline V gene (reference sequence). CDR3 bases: TGTGCCAGCAGTTTACAGGTGAACACTGAAGCTTTCTTT. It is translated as CASSLQVNTEAFF.

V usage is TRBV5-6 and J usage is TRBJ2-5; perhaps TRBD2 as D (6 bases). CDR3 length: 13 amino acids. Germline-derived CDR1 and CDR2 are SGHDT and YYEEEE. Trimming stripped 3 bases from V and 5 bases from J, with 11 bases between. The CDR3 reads CASSSGTEETQYF. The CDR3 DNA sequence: TGTGCCAGCAGCTCCGGGACTGAGGAGACCCAGTACTTC.

The CDR3 DNA reads TGTGCCAGCTCACCAACGCCAGGGCCTATGTATGAAGCTTTCTTT. Protein sequence: CASSPTPGPMYEAFF. The V and J genes are TRBV18 and TRBJ1-1; perhaps TRBD1 as D (5 bases). The CDR3 covers 15 residues. V dropped 2 bases and J dropped 7 bases, with 17 bases sitting between them. Germline CDR1 is KGHSH and CDR2 is LQKENI.

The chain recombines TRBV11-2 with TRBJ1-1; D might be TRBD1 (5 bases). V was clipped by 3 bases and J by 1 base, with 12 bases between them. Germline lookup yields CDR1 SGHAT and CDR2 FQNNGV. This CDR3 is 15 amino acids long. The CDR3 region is CASSFLVTGNTEAFF. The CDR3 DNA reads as TGTGCCAGCAGCTTCTTGGTAACAGGGAACACTGAAGCTTTCTTT.